This T cell receptor beta chain derives from a study of T cells after posttransplantation cyclophosphamide. Notes on the study in general: After PTCy, TRB diversity resembled that of CNI/methotrexate controls. Donor CD8+ memory clones often dominated recipient blood repertoires at later times.

Busulfan-fludarabine conditioning, marrow transplant, and cyclophosphamide on days +3 and +4 were administered. TCRdb's copy holds only in-frame clones and misses some; the assay was immunoSEQ multiplex PCR. The profile shows 5,500 to 6,000 clones, 70% to 85% of them singletons. The CDR3 consists of 16 residues. V shed 0 bases, J shed 7 bases, and the junction held 9 bases outside the gene matches. Looked up from germline, CDR1 is MNHEY and CDR2 is SVGAGI. About this clone: The target antigen is unknown.

The starting material was CD4+ T cells sorted from blood, obtained around 370 days after allogeneic stem cell transplant with posttransplant cyclophosphamide. The clonotype originates from a male patient in his 50s who received an allogeneic stem cell transplant from a related donor and was CMV-positive. Some T cells here may be from the graft donor. The V gene is TRBV6-5, the J gene TRBJ2-1, with 7 positions matching TRBD1. Here the CDR3 reads CASSYSRGSRGNEQFF. The CDR3 DNA follows: TGTGCCAGCAGTTACTCGAGGGGATCCAGGGGGAATGAGCAGTTCTTC.